The 2 T cell receptor beta chains below were found in one sample sequenced in a study of control samples from healthy donors and cancer patients. Generated by immunoSEQ multiplex PCR, the TCRdb table keeps only in-frame clones and is missing some. The sample yields roughly 98,000 clones, 85% to 95% seen once. The sample taken for sequencing was blood. Receptor source: a man younger than 35 in good health.

The rearrangement uses TRBV7-3 and TRBJ2-2; 9 nucleotides agree with TRBD1. CDR3 size: 15 residues. V lost 5 bases to trimming and J lost 4 bases; unmatched junction nucleotides: 5. From germline, CDR1 is SGHTA and CDR2 FQGTGA. In DNA form, the CDR3 reads TGTGCCAGCAGCCGAGGGACAGGGCCCACCGGGGAGCTGTTTTTT. Encoded protein: CASSRGTGPTGELFF.

V usage is TRBV4-2 and J usage is TRBJ1-2, with unresolved D. Germline V lookup: CDR1 LGHNA, CDR2 YNFKEQ. The V gene lost 3 bases and the J gene lost 4 bases, with 3 bases spanning the gap. The CDR3 covers 11 residues. The DNA for the CDR3 is TGTGCCAGCAGCCAGGGCTATGGCTACACCTTC. This gives the protein CASSQGYGYTF.